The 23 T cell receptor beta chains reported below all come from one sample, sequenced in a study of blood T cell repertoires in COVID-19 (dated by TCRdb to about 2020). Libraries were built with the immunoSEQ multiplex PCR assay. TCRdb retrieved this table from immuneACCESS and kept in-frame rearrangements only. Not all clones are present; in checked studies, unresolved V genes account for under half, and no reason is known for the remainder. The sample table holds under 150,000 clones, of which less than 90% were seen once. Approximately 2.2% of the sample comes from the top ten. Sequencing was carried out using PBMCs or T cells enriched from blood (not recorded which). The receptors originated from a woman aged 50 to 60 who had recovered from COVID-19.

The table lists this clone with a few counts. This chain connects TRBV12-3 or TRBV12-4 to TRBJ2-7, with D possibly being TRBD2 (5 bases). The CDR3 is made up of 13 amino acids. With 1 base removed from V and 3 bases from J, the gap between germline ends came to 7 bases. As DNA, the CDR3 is TGTGCCAGCAGTTTAGGAGGGAACTACGAGCAGTACTTC. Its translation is CASSLGGNYEQYF.

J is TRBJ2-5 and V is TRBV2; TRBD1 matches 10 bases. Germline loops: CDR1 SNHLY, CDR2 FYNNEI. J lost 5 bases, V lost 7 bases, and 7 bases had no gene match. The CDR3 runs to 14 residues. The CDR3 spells CASIGGQGLETQYF. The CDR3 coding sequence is TGTGCCAGCATAGGGGGACAGGGGCTCGAGACCCAGTACTTC. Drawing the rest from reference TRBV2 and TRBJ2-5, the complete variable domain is EPEVTQTPSHQVTQMGQEVILRCVPISNHLYFYWYRQILGQKVEFLVSFYNNEISEKSEIFDDQFSVERPDGSNFTLKIRSTKLEDSAMYFCASIGGQGLETQYFGPGTRLLVL.

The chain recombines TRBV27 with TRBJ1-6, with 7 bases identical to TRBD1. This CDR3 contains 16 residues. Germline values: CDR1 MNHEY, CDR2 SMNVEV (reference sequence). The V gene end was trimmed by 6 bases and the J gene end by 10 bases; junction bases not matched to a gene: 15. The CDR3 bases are TGTGCCAGCAGCGTTTACGGGCAGGGGGAAGGGTCACCCCTCCACTTT. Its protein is CASSVYGQGEGSPLHF.

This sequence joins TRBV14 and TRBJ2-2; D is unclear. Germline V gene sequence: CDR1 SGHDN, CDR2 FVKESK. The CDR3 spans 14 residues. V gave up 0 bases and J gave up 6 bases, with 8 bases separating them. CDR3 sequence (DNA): TGTGCCAGCAGCCAAGAACTACCCCCCGGGGAGCTGTTTTTT. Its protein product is CASSQELPPGELFF.

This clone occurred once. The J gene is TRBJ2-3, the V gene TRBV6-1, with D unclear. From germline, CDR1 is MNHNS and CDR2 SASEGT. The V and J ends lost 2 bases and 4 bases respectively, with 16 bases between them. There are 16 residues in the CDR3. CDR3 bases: TGTGCCAGCAGTGAATTGGGCAGTAAAAAGGCAGATACGCAGTATTTT. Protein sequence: CASSELGSKKADTQYF.

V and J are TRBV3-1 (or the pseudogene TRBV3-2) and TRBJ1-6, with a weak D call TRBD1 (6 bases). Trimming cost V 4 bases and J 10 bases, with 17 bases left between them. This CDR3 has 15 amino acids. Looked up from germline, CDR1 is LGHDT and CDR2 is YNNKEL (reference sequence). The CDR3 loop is CASSPLSGVNSPLHF. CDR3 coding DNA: TGTGCCAGCAGCCCCCTTTCAGGGGTTAACTCACCCCTCCACTTT.

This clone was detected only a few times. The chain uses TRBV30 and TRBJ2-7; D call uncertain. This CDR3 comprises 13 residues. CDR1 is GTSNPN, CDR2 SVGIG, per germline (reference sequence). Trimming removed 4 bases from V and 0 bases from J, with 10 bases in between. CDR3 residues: CAWTPRSSYEQYF. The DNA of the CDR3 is TGTGCCTGGACCCCACGCAGCTCCTACGAGCAGTACTTC.

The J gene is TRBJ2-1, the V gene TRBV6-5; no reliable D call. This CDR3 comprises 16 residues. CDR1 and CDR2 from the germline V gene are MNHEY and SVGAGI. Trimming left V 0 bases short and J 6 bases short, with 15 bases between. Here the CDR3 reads CASSYSQPAMGNEQFF. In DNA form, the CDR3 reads TGTGCCAGCAGTTACTCCCAGCCAGCGATGGGCAATGAGCAGTTCTTC.

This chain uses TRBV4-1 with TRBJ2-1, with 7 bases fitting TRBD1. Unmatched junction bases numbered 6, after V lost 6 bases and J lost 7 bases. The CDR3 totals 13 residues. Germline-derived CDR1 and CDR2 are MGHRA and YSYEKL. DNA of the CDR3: TGCGCCAGCAGAAATCAACAGGGGAATGAGCAGTTCTTC. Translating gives CASRNQQGNEQFF.

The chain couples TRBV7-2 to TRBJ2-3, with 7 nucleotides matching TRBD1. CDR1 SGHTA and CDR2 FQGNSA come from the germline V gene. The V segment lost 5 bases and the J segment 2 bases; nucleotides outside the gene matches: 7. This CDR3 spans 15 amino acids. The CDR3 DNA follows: TGTGCCAGCAGCCCCCGGACAGGAATCACAGATACGCAGTATTTT. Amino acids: CASSPRTGITDTQYF.

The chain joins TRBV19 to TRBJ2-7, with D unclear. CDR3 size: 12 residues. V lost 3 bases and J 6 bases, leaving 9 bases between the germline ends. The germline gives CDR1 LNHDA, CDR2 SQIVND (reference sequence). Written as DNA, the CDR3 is TGTGCCAGTAGTATTGGCCCCTTCGAGCAGTACTTC. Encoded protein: CASSIGPFEQYF.

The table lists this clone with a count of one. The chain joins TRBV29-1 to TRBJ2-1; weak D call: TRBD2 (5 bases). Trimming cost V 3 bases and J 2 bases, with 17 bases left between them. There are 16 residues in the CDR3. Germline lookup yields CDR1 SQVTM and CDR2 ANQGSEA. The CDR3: CSVEGVGLQAYNEQFF. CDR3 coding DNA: TGCAGCGTTGAGGGAGTTGGGCTGCAAGCCTACAATGAGCAGTTCTTC.

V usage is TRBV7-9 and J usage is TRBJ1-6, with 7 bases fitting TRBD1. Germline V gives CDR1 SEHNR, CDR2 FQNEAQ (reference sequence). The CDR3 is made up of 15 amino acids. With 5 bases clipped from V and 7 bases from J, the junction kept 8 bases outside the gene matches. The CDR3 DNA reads TGTGCCAGCAGCCCCCCGGCAGGGGGGAATTCACCCCTCCACTTT. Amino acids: CASSPPAGGNSPLHF.

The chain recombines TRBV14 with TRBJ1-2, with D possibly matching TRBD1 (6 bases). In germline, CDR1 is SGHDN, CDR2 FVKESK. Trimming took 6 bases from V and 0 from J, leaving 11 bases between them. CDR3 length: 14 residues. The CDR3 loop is CASSRTASNYGYTF. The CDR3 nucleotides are TGTGCCAGCAGTCGGACAGCCTCTAACTATGGCTACACCTTC.

The CDR3 loop is CASSRSGSSYNEQFF. CDR3 sequence (DNA): TGCGCCAGCAGCCGTAGCGGAAGCTCCTACAATGAGCAGTTCTTC. V and J are TRBV4-3 and TRBJ2-1; tentative D call: TRBD2 (6 bases). Germline CDR1 LGHNA, CDR2 YSLEER. The germline V and J ends were trimmed by 4 bases and 0 bases, with 10 bases remaining between them. This CDR3 is built from 15 residues.

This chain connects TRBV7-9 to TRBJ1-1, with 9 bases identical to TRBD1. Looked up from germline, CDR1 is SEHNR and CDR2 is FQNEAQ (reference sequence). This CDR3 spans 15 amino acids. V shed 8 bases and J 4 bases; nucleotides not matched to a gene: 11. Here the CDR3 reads CASHSGTGMSTEAFF. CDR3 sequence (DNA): TGTGCCAGCCATTCCGGGACAGGGATGAGCACTGAAGCTTTCTTT.

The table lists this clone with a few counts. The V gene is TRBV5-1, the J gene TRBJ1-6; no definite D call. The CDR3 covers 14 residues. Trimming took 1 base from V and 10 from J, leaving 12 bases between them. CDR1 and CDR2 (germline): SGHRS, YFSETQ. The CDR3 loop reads CASSLSLEKSPLHF. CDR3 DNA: TGCGCCAGCAGCTTGAGCTTGGAGAAATCACCCCTCCACTTT. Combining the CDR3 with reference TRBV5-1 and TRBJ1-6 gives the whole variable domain KAGVTQTPRYLIKTRGQQVTLSCSPISGHRSVSWYQQTPGQGLQFLFEYFSETQRNKGNFPGRFSGRQFSNSRSEMNVSTLELGDSALYLCASSLSLEKSPLHFGNGTRLTVT.

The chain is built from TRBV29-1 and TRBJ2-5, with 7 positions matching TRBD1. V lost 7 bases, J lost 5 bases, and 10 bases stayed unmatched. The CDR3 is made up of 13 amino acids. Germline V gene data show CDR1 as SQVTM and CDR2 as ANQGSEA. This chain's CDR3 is CSAVRGRGETQYF. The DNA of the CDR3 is TGCAGCGCCGTAAGGGGGCGCGGGGAGACCCAGTACTTC.

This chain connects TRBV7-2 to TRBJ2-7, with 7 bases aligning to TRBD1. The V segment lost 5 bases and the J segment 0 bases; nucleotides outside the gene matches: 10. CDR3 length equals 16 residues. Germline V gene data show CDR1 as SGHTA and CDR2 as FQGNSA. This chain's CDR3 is CASSPSQGLGSYEQYF. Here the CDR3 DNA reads TGTGCCAGCAGCCCTTCACAGGGGTTGGGCTCCTACGAGCAGTACTTC.

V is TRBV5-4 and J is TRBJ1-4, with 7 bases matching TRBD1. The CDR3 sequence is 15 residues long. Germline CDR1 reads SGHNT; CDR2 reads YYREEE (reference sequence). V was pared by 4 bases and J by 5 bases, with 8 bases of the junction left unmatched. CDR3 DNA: TGTGCCAGCAGCCTTCGGACAGGAACCAATGAAAAACTGTTTTTT. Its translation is CASSLRTGTNEKLFF. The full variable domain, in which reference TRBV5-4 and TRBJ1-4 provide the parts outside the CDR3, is ETGVTQSPTHLIKTRGQQVTLRCSSQSGHNTVSWYQQALGQGPQFIFQYYREEENGRGNFPPRFSGLQFPNYSSELNVNALELDDSALYLCASSLRTGTNEKLFFGSGTQLSVL.

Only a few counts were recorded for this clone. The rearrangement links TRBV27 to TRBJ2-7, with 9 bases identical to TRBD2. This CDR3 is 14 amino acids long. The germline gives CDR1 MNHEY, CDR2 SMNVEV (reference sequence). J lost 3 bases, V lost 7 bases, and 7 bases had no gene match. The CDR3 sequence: CASTLRGGLYEQYF. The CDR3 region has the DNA TGTGCCAGCACCTTGCGGGGGGGCCTCTACGAGCAGTACTTC.

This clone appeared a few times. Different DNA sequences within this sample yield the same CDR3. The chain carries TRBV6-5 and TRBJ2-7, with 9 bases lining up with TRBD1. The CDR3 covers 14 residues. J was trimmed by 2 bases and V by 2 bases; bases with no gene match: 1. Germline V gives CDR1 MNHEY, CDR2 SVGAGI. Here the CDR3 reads CASSYRDRAYEQYF. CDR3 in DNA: TGTGCCAGCAGTTACAGGGACAGGGCCTACGAGCAGTACTTC.

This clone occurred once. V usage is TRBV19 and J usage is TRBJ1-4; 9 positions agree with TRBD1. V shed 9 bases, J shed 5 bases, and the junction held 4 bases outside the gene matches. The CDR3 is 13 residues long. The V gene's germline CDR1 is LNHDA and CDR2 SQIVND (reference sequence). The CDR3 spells CASSTGGNEKLFF. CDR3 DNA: TGTGCCAGCTCGACAGGGGGGAATGAAAAACTGTTTTTT.